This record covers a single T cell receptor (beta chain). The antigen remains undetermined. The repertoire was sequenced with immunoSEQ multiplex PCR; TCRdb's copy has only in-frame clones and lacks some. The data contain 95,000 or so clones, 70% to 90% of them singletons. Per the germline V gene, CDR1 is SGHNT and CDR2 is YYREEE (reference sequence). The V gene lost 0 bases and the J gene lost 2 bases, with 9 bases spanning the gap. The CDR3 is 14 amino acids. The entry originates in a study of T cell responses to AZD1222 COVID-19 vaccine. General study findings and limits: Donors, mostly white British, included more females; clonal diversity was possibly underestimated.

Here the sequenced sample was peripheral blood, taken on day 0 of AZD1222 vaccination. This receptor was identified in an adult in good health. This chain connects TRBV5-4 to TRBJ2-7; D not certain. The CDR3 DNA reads TGTGCCAGCAGCTTGGTCGACCGAACCTACGAGCAGTACTTC. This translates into CASSLVDRTYEQYF.